The entry below describes one T cell receptor (beta chain). Its antigen is still unknown. The entry originates in a study of CD4+ T cells in melanoma. Trimming at V came to 6 bases and at J to 8 bases, leaving 5 bases not matched to a gene. The length of the CDR3 is 12 residues. The V gene's germline CDR1 is MDHEN and CDR2 SYDVKM. Notes on the study in general: CD8+ T cell, macrophage and B cell function reportedly correlated with neoantigen-specific CD4+ T cells.

Measured with immunoSEQ multiplex PCR; TCRdb has only the in-frame clones, and not every one. This sample has 5,500 to 8,000 clones, with approximately 70% found just once. The chain is built from TRBV28 and TRBJ1-2; 8 bases match TRBD1. Sequencing used cells from a culture (not recorded whether cultured in vitro). The source of this sequence is a human donor with melanoma. CDR3 amino acids: CASSQGAGGYTF. CDR3 DNA sequence: TGTGCCAGCAGCCAGGGGGCGGGGGGCTACACCTTC.